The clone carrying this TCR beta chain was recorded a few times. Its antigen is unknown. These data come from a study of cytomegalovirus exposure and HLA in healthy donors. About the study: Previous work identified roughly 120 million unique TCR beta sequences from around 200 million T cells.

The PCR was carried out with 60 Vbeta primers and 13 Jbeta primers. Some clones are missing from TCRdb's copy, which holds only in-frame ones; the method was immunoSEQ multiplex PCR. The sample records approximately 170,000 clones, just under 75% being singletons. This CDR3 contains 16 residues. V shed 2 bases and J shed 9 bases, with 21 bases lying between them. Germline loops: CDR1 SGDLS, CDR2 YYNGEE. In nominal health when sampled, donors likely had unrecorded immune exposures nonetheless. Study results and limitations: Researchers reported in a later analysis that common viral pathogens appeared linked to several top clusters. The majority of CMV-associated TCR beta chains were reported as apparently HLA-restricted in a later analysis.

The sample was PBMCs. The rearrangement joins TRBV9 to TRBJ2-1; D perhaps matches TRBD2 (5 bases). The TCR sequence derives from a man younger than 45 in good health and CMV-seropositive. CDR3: CASSVIGRPSEGEQFF. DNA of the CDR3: TGTGCCAGCAGCGTTATCGGCAGGCCCAGCGAGGGTGAGCAGTTCTTC.